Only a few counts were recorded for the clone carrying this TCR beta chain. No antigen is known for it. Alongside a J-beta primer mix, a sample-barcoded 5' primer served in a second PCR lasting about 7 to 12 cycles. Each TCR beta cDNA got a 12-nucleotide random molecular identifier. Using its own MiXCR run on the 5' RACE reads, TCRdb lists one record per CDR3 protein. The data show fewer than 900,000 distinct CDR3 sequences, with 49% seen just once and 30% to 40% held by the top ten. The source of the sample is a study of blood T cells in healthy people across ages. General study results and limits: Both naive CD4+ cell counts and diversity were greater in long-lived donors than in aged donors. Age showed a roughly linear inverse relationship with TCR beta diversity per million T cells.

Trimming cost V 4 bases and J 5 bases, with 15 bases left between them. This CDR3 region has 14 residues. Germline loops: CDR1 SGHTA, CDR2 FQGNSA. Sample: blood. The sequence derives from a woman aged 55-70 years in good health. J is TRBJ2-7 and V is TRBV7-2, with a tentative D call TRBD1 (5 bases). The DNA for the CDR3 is TGTGCCAGCAGCTCCCCCTTCCAGGGCAACGAGCAGTACTTC. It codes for CASSSPFQGNEQYF.